This is a list of T cell receptor beta chains from one sample in a study of blood T cell repertoires in COVID-19. TCRdb keeps only in-frame clones here, not all; method: immunoSEQ multiplex PCR. The data contain 150,000 or so clones, 65% to 85% of them singletons. Source material: PBMCs or T cells enriched from blood (not recorded which). Source of these receptors: a middle-aged woman with acute COVID-19. CDR3s include the opening cysteine and the closing phenylalanine or tryptophan. A D gene is named only where the DNA matches it firmly. Clone size is not always given. Where it is, it says once, few, many or a class for expanded clones.

d_gene,v_gene,abundance,j_gene,CDR3nt,CDR3aa
-,TRBV5-1,-,TRBJ1-1,TGCGCCAGCAGCTTGGCCGGACAGAGGGCCACTGAAGCTTTCTTT,CASSLAGQRATEAFF
-,TRBV4-1,-,TRBJ1-5,TGCGCCAGCAGCCAAGATTTGGACAGTGGTCAGCCCCAGCATTTT,CASSQDLDSGQPQHF
TRBD2,TRBV11-2,-,TRBJ2-2,TGTGCCAGCAGCTACCTAGCGGGAGATCCCACCGGGGAGCTGTTTTTT,CASSYLAGDPTGELFF
-,TRBV2,-,TRBJ1-1,TGTGCCAGCAGTTTCCAGGGTCTAATGAACACTGAAGCTTTCTTT,CASSFQGLMNTEAFF
TRBD2,TRBV6-1,-,TRBJ2-1,TGTGCCAGCAGTGAAGTATGGCGCGGGAGTAGCAATGAGCAGTTCTTC,CASSEVWRGSSNEQFF
-,TRBV18,once,TRBJ1-2,TGTGCCAGCTCACCAGACCAGGCGGGCTACACCTTC,CASSPDQAGYTF
TRBD2,TRBV12-5,-,TRBJ2-3,TGTGCTAGTGGCAGCGGACTAGCGGAGCCCACAGATACGCAGTATTTT,CASGSGLAEPTDTQYF
TRBD2,TRBV7-3,-,TRBJ2-1,TGTGCCAGCAGCCCCCAACCCAGCGGGAGCTCCTACAATGAGCAGTTCTTC,CASSPQPSGSSYNEQFF
-,TRBV18,once,TRBJ2-2,TGTGCCAGCTCACCGACTGGCGAGACGAACACCGGGGAGCTGTTTTTT,CASSPTGETNTGELFF
TRBD1,TRBV10-3,-,TRBJ2-7,TGTGCCACTGGCCCAGGGGGGACAGGGCAGATGTACGAGCAGTACTTC,CATGPGGTGQMYEQYF
-,TRBV19,-,TRBJ2-2,TGTGCCAGTAGTTTGGCAACGGGTTCGGGCACCGGGGAGCTGTTTTTT,CASSLATGSGTGELFF
TRBD1,TRBV7-8,-,TRBJ1-2,TGTGCCAGCAGCCGCCCGACAGGGGGCCTCTATGGCTACACCTTC,CASSRPTGGLYGYTF
TRBD2,TRBV10-3,-,TRBJ2-7,TGTGCCATCAAAGGGACTAGCGGGAGGCCCTCCTACGAGCAGTACTTC,CAIKGTSGRPSYEQYF
TRBD2,TRBV28,few,TRBJ2-2,TGTGCCAGCAGCCTTCTAGCGGGAGACACCGGGGAGCTGTTTTTT,CASSLLAGDTGELFF
TRBD2,TRBV6-5,-,TRBJ2-1,TGTGCCAGCAGTTCTTTAGGACTAGCAGCGGGTGAGCAGTTCTTC,CASSSLGLAAGEQFF
-,TRBV18,once,TRBJ1-2,TGTGCCAGCTCACCATCCCAGGGGACCTCCTCATATGGCTACACCTTC,CASSPSQGTSSYGYTF
-,TRBV6-2/TRBV6-3,-,TRBJ2-1,TGTGCCAGCAGCCAAGCGGAACGGACGGGCTCCTACAATGAGCAGTTCTTC,CASSQAERTGSYNEQFF
TRBD2,TRBV10-1,-,TRBJ2-3,TGCGCCAGCAGTGAAAGGAGACTAGCGGGAAATACAGATACGCAGTATTTT,CASSERRLAGNTDTQYF
TRBD1,TRBV30,few,TRBJ2-3,TGTGCCTGTTCTCCAGGGGGCGCAGATACGCAGTATTTT,CACSPGGADTQYF
-,TRBV4-1,-,TRBJ1-2,TGCGCCAGCAGCCAAGAGCCGGGAGGGGGCTATGGCTACACCTTC,CASSQEPGGGYGYTF
-,TRBV18,-,TRBJ2-5,TGTGCCAGCTCAGAGAAAGAGACCCAGTACTTC,CASSEKETQYF
-,TRBV5-8,-,TRBJ2-2,TGTGCCAGCTTACTTGCGGCGGGACAGACCGGGGAGCTGTTTTTT,CASLLAAGQTGELFF
-,TRBV6-6,few,TRBJ1-4,TGTGCCAGCAGTCTCTCATATTTCGACAGGCAAAATGAAAAACTGTTTTTT,CASSLSYFDRQNEKLFF
-,TRBV18,-,TRBJ2-5,TGTGCCAGCTCCCAAAACGGAGGCGGAGAGACCCAGTACTTC,CASSQNGGGETQYF
TRBD2,TRBV4-1,-,TRBJ2-1,TGCGCCAGCAGCCAAGAGACCCCCGAGGGACTAGCGGGACGGAATGAGCAGTTCTTC,CASSQETPEGLAGRNEQFF
TRBD1,TRBV4-1,-,TRBJ1-4,TGCGCCAGCAGCCAAGGGGGACAGGGATCGACCCGGAGTAGTTTT,CASSQGGQGSTRSSF
TRBD1,TRBV4-1,-,TRBJ1-1,TGCGCCAGCAGCCAAACAGGGGTGAACACTGAAGCTTTCTTT,CASSQTGVNTEAFF
TRBD2,TRBV27,-,TRBJ2-1,TGTGCCAGCAGGAGCGGGATGCACAATGAGCAGTTCTTC,CASRSGMHNEQFF
TRBD1,TRBV18,-,TRBJ1-1,TGTGCCAGCTCAACTGACAGGGGTGGGTTGAACACTGAAGCTTTCTTT,CASSTDRGGLNTEAFF
TRBD1,TRBV27,-,TRBJ2-2,TGTGCCAGCAGAGCACAGGGGTATACCGGGGAGCTGTTTTTT,CASRAQGYTGELFF
-,TRBV2,-,TRBJ1-6,TGTGCCAGCAGGGGCCTGCAAAATTCACCCCTCCACTTT,CASRGLQNSPLHF
-,TRBV19,-,TRBJ1-6,TGTGCCAGTTTGGCAGGGATCGGATCACCCCTCCACTTT,CASLAGIGSPLHF
TRBD2,TRBV29-1,-,TRBJ2-7,TGCAGCGTTGGTGAGAGACTAGCGGGAGGGCCCGGCGAGCAGTACTTC,CSVGERLAGGPGEQYF
-,TRBV6-1,-,TRBJ1-6,TGTGCCAGCAGTGACAGATCCGCGGATAATTCACCCCTCCACTTT,CASSDRSADNSPLHF
-,TRBV27,few,TRBJ2-2,TGTGCCAGCAGTTTAGGAGACAGCCACACCGGGGAGCTGTTTTTT,CASSLGDSHTGELFF
TRBD1,TRBV20-1,-,TRBJ1-2,TGCAGTGCTGGGACAGACTATGGCTACACCTTC,CSAGTDYGYTF
TRBD1,TRBV19,-,TRBJ2-7,TGTGCCAGTAGTGCCTGGGGGGGACAGGGAGACTCCTACGAGCAGTACTTC,CASSAWGGQGDSYEQYF
TRBD2,TRBV3-1/TRBV3-2,-,TRBJ2-1,TGTGCCAGCAGCCTTCAGACTAGCGGGAGTGTAAATGAGCAGTTCTTC,CASSLQTSGSVNEQFF
-,TRBV10-3,few,TRBJ1-2,TGTGCCATCAGACCTTCCGGGACAAATAACCGCTACACCTTC,CAIRPSGTNNRYTF
TRBD2,TRBV10-3,-,TRBJ2-1,TGTGCCATCCAACGGGGGACTAGCGGGAGAGAGGAGCAGTTCTTC,CAIQRGTSGREEQFF
TRBD2,TRBV9,-,TRBJ2-6,TGTGCCAGCAGCTCCAGCGGGGGGGGAAGTGGGGCCAACGTCCTGACTTTC,CASSSSGGGSGANVLTF
-,TRBV27,-,TRBJ1-1,TGTGCCAGCAGCTTGAGGTGGAACACTGAAGCTTTCTTT,CASSLRWNTEAFF
-,TRBV20-1,-,TRBJ1-1,TGCAGTGCTACACAGGGTCTTGAAGCTTTCTTT,CSATQGLEAFF
TRBD2,TRBV7-9,-,TRBJ2-5,TGTGCCAGCAGCTTAGGTCCTAGCGGAGGCCAAGAGACCCAGTACTTC,CASSLGPSGGQETQYF
-,TRBV5-8,-,TRBJ2-7,TGTGCCAGCAGAACTCAGGGTGGGGAATCCTACGAGCAGTACTTC,CASRTQGGESYEQYF
-,TRBV5-6,few,TRBJ2-3,TGTGCCAGCAGCCCGGTAGGGGGGGGACCAGATACGCAGTATTTT,CASSPVGGGPDTQYF
-,TRBV11-2,few,TRBJ1-2,TGTGCCAGCAGCTACGACAGCGCCTATGGCTACACCTTC,CASSYDSAYGYTF
-,TRBV7-9,-,TRBJ1-4,TGTGCCAGCAGCTTACAGGGGTCTAATGAAAAACTGTTTTTT,CASSLQGSNEKLFF
TRBD2,TRBV6-4,-,TRBJ2-1,TGTGCCAGACCACGGCTAGCGGGAGTATCCTACAATGAGCAGTTCTTC,CARPRLAGVSYNEQFF